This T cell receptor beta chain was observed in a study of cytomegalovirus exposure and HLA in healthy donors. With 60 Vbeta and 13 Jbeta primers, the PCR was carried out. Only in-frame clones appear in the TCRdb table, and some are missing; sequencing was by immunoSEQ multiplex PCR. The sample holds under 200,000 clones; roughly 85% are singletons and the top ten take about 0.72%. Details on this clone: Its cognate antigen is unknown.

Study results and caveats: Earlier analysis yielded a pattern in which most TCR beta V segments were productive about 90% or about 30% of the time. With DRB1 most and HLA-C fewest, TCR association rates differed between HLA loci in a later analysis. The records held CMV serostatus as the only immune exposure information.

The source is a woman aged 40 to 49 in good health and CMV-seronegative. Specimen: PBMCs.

CDR3 region: CAISESREQNQPQHF. For the CDR3, the DNA is TGTGCCATCAGTGAGTCGAGGGAACAAAATCAGCCCCAGCATTTT. V gene TRBV10-3 combines with J gene TRBJ1-5; D gene ambiguous. Germline CDR1 is ENHRY and CDR2 is SYGVKD. Between the trimmed V and J ends, which lost 0 bases and 4 bases, there was a span of 10 bases. This CDR3 region has 15 residues.